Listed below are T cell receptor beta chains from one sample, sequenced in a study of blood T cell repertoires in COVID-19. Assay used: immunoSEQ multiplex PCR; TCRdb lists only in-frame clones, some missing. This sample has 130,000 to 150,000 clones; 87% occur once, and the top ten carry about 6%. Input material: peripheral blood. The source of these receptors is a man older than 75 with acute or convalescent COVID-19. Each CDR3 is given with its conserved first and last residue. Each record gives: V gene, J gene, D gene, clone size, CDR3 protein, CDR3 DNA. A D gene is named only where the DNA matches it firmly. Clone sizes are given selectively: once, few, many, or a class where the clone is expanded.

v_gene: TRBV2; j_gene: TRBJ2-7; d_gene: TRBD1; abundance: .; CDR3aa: CASSAQDRARTGYEQYF; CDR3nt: TGTGCCAGCAGTGCCCAAGACAGGGCGCGGACGGGCTACGAGCAGTACTTC
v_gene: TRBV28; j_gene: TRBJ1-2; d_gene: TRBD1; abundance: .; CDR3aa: CASSLGGQGVALYGYTF; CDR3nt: TGTGCCAGCAGTTTAGGAGGACAGGGTGTCGCCCTCTATGGCTACACCTTC
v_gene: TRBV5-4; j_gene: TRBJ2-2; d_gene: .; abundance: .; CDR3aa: CASSLAVAVTGELFF; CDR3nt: TGTGCCAGCAGCTTGGCGGTAGCGGTAACAGGGGAGCTGTTTTTT
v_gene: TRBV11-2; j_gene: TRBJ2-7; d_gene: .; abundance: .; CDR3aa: CASSLDMYEQYF; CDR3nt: TGTGCCAGCAGCTTAGATATGTACGAGCAGTACTTC
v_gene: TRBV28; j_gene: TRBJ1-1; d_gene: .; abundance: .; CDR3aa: CASSLQRRVGIDTEAFF; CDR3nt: TGTGCCAGCAGTCTCCAGAGGAGGGTAGGAATCGACACTGAAGCTTTCTTT
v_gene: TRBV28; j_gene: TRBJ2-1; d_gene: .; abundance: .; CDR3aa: CASPPSHGNINEQFF; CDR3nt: TGTGCCAGCCCCCCAAGCCACGGGAATATCAATGAGCAGTTCTTC
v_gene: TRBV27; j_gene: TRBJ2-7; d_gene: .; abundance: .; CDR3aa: CASSKGGVREQYF; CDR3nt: TGTGCCAGCAGCAAGGGGGGGGTGAGGGAGCAGTACTTC
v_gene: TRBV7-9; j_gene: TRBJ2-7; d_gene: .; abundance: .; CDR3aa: CASSWGVTYEQYF; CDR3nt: TGTGCCAGCAGCTGGGGAGTCACCTACGAGCAGTACTTC
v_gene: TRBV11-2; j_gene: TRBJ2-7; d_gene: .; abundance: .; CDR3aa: CASSLDLVEEQYF; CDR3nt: TGTGCCAGCAGCTTAGATTTGGTGGAGGAGCAGTACTTC
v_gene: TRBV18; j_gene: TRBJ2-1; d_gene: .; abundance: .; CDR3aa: CASSPLRQYNEQFF; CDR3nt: TGTGCCAGCTCACCATTGCGACAGTACAATGAGCAGTTCTTC
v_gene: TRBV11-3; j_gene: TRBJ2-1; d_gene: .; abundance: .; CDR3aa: CASSPGGSYNEQFF; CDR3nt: TGTGCCAGCAGCCCCGGAGGTTCCTACAATGAGCAGTTCTTC
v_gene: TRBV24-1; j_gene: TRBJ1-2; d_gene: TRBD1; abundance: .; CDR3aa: CATSDPRTGGAYGYTF; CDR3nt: TGTGCCACCAGTGACCCCCGGACAGGGGGCGCCTATGGCTACACCTTC
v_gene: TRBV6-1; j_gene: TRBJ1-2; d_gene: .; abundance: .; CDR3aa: CASSEAVRGGNYGYTF; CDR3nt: TGTGCCAGCAGTGAAGCGGTGCGGGGGGGCAACTATGGCTACACCTTC
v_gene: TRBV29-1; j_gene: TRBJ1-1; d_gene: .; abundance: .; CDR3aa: CSADTNTEAFF; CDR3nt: TGCAGCGCCGACACGAACACTGAAGCTTTCTTT
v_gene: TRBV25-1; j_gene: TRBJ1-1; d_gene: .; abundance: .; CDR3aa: CASSEAGLNTEAFF; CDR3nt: TGTGCCAGCAGTGAGGCAGGGCTGAACACTGAAGCTTTCTTT
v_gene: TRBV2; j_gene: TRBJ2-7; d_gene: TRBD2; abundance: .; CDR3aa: CASSSGTRVPYEQYF; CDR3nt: TGTGCCAGCAGCTCCGGGACTAGAGTTCCCTACGAGCAGTACTTC
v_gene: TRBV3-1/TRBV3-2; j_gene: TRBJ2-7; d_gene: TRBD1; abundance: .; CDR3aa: CASSPQDRGVQYF; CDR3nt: TGTGCCAGCAGCCCCCAGGACAGGGGCGTGCAGTACTTC
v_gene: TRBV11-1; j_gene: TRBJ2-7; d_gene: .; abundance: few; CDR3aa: CASSQPDTDSYEQYF; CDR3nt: TGTGCCAGCAGCCAACCAGACACCGACTCCTACGAGCAGTACTTC
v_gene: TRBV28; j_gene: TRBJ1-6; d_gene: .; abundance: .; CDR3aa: CASSSVAESNSPLHF; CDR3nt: TGTGCCAGCAGTTCGGTAGCCGAGTCTAATTCACCCCTCCACTTT
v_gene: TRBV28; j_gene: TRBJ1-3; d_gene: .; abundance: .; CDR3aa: CASSGRGQTGNTIYF; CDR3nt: TGTGCCAGCAGTGGTAGGGGCCAAACTGGAAACACCATATATTTT
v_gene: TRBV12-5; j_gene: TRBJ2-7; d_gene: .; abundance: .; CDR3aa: CASGLPYQGHEQYF; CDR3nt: TGTGCTAGTGGTTTGCCCTACCAGGGTCACGAGCAGTACTTC
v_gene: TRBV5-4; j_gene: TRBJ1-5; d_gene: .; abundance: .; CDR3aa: CASSLGGQSNQPQHF; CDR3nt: TGTGCCAGCAGCTTGGGAGGACAGTCAAATCAGCCCCAGCATTTT
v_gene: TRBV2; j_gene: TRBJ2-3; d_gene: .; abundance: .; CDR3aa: CASSDWAGNTDTQYF; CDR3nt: TGTGCCAGCAGTGACTGGGCGGGAAACACAGATACGCAGTATTTT
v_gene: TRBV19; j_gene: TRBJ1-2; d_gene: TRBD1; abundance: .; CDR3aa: CASSPPPGQGARGYTF; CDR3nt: TGTGCCAGTAGCCCTCCCCCGGGACAGGGGGCGCGTGGCTACACCTTC
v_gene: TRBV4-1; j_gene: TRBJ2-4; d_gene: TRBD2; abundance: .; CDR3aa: CASSQDSIGASGRRAKNIQYF; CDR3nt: TGCGCCAGCAGCCAAGATTCTATCGGGGCTAGCGGGAGAAGGGCCAAAAACATTCAGTACTTC
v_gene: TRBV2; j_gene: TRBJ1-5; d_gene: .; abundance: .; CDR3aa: CASTQGPPQPQHF; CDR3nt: TGTGCCAGCACCCAGGGCCCTCCGCAGCCCCAGCATTTT
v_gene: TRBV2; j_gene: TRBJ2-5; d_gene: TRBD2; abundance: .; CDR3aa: CASSRSSGGRETQYF; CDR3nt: TGTGCCAGCAGCCGGAGTAGCGGGGGGCGAGAGACCCAGTACTTC
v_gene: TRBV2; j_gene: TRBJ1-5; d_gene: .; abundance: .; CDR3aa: CASSESEDQPQHF; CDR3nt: TGTGCCAGCAGTGAATCGGAGGATCAGCCCCAGCATTTT
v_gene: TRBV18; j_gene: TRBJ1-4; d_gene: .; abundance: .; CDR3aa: CASSLESGINEKLFF; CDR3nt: TGTGCCAGCTCACTGGAATCGGGTATTAATGAAAAACTGTTTTTT
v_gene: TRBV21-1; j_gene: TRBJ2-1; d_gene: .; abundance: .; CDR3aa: CASSKWGTGGELREQFF; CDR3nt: TGTGCCAGCAGCAAATGGGGGACAGGGGGAGAATTGAGGGAGCAGTTCTTC
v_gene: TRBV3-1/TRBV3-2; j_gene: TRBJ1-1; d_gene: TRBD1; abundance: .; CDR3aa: CASSPRGRDTEAFF; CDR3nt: TGTGCCAGCAGCCCCAGGGGGCGGGACACTGAAGCTTTCTTT
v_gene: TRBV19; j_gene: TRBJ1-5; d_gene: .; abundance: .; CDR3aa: CASSNQGNSNQPQHF; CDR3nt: TGTGCCAGTAGTAACCAGGGTAATAGCAATCAGCCCCAGCATTTT
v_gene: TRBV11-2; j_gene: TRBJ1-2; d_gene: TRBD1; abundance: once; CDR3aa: CASSSGGGSYGYTF; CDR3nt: TGTGCCAGCAGCTCAGGGGGCGGGAGCTATGGCTACACCTTC
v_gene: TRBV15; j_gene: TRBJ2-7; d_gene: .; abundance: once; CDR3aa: CATSMPKAETSYEQYF; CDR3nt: TGTGCCACCAGCATGCCGAAAGCGGAGACCTCCTACGAGCAGTACTTC
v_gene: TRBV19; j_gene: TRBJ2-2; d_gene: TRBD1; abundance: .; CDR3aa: CASRTGGDAGELFF; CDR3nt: TGTGCCAGTCGGACAGGGGGCGACGCCGGGGAGCTGTTTTTT
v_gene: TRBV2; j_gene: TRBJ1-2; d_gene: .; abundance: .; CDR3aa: CASTFWGGSGYTF; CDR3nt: TGTGCCAGCACTTTTTGGGGGGGGAGCGGCTACACCTTC
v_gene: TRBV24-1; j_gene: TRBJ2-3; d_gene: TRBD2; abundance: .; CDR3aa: CATSEIAGSTDTQYF; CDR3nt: TGTGCCACCAGTGAGATAGCGGGAAGCACAGATACGCAGTATTTT
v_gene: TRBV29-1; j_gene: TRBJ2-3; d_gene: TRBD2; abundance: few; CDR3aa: CSVLGTSGFTDTQYF; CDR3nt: TGCAGCGTTCTTGGGACTAGCGGTTTCACAGATACGCAGTATTTT
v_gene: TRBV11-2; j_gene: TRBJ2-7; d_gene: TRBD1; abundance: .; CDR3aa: CASSFGDRDYEQYF; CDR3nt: TGTGCCAGCAGCTTTGGGGACAGAGACTACGAGCAGTACTTC
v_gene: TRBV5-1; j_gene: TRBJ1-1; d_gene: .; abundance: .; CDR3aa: CASSLSGYTEAFF; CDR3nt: TGCGCCAGCAGCTTGTCAGGTTACACTGAAGCTTTCTTT